This paragraph covers one T cell receptor beta chain sequence. Its target is not known. The data originate from a study of OX40 agonist ivuxolimab in advanced cancers. Study-level information: Every 2 weeks, patients received ivuxolimab intravenously, dosed at 0.01 to 10 mg/kg. The dose-escalation group included hepatocellular carcinoma, melanoma, renal cell carcinoma and head and neck cancer.

There are 14 residues in the CDR3. Deletions cut 4 bases from V and 6 bases from J, with 16 bases between. The V gene's germline CDR1 is SGHVS and CDR2 FQNEAQ. Using immunoSEQ multiplex PCR, the repertoire was profiled, and TCRdb retains in-frame clones only, with some absent. The sample has about 25,000 clones, 70% to 90% seen once; the top ten hold around a quarter. Study-wide findings and caveats: Among T cells, CD8+ cells averaged more expanded clones than CD4+ cells. In the expanded peripheral T cells, antigen specificity was never determined.

The specimen was CD4+ or CD8+ T cells sorted from blood, collected in a trial of the OX40 agonist ivuxolimab. V is TRBV7-8 and J is TRBJ2-7, with D hard to call. This sequence originates from an adult with an advanced solid tumor such as melanoma, head and neck, liver or kidney cancer. CDR3 sequence: CASSSSSWQFEQYF. The DNA for the CDR3 is TGTGCCAGCAGCTCATCCTCCTGGCAGTTCGAGCAGTACTTC.